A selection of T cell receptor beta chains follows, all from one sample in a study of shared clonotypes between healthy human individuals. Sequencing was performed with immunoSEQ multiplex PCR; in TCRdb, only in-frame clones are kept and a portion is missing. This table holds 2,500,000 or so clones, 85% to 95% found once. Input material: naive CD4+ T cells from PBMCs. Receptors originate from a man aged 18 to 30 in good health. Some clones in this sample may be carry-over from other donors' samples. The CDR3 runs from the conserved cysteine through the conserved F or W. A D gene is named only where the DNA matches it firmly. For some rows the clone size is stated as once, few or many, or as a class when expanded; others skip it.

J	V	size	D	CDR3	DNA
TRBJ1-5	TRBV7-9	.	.	CASSLMRGSDNQPQHF	TGTGCCAGCAGCTTAATGAGGGGCTCGGACAATCAGCCCCAGCATTTT
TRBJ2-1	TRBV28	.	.	CASSSLGISGKKYNEQFF	TGTGCCAGCTCTAGTTTGGGTATTAGCGGAAAGAAGTACAATGAGCAGTTCTTC
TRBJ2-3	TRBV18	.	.	CASSLGGTDTQYF	TGTGCCAGCTCCTTAGGGGGCACAGATACGCAGTATTTT
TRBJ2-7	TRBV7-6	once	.	CASSGSRGEAYEQYF	TGTGCCAGCAGCGGCTCGCGCGGAGAGGCCTACGAGCAGTACTTC
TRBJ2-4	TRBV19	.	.	CASSIGQGGVSIQYF	TGTGCCAGTAGTATCGGTCAGGGGGGAGTAAGCATTCAGTACTTC
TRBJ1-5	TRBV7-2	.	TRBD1	CASSLVVGGGTGYQPQHF	TGTGCCAGCAGCTTAGTTGTAGGAGGCGGGACAGGTTATCAGCCCCAGCATTTT
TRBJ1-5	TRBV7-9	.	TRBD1	CASSYYGTGGNQPQHF	TGTGCCAGCAGCTATTACGGGACAGGGGGCAATCAGCCCCAGCATTTT
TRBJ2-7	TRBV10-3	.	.	CAISGQVAYEQYF	TGTGCCATCAGTGGACAGGTAGCCTACGAGCAGTACTTC
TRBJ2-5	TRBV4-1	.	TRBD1	CASSQSGGKETQYF	TGCGCCAGCAGCCAGTCAGGGGGCAAAGAGACCCAGTACTTC
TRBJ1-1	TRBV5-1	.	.	CASSPQMDTEAFF	TGCGCCAGCAGCCCACAGATGGACACTGAAGCTTTCTTT
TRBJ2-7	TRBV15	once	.	CATSRGNYEQYF	TGTGCCACCAGCAGGGGGAACTACGAGCAGTACTTC
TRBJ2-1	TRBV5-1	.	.	CASSLEGVANNEQFF	TGCGCCAGCAGCTTGGAGGGGGTAGCGAACAATGAGCAGTTCTTC
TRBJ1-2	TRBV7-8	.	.	CASSLVFAGDSVSRGYTF	TGTGCCAGCAGCTTAGTATTCGCGGGGGATAGTGTATCAAGAGGCTACACCTTC
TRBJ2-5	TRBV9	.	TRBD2	CASSVGTSAGTQYF	TGTGCCAGCAGCGTTGGGACTAGCGCAGGGACCCAGTACTTC
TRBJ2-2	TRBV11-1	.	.	CASSLSPDLLTGELFF	TGTGCCAGCAGCTTATCCCCGGACCTACTCACCGGGGAGCTGTTTTTT
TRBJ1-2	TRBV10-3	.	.	CAISAGGAQGYTF	TGTGCCATCAGCGCGGGGGGGGCGCAGGGCTACACCTTC
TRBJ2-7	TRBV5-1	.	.	CASSPGRDLTYEQYF	TGCGCCAGCAGCCCTGGCCGGGACTTAACCTACGAGCAGTACTTC
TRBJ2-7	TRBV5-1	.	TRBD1	CASSPRQGPAEQYF	TGCGCCAGCAGCCCCAGACAGGGGCCAGCCGAGCAGTACTTC
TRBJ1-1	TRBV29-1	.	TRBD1	CSVASGGESTEAFF	TGCAGCGTTGCTTCAGGGGGAGAAAGTACTGAAGCTTTCTTT
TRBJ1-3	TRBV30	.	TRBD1	CAWGGDRGFVGNTIYF	TGTGCCTGGGGTGGGGACAGGGGTTTTGTAGGAAACACCATATATTTT
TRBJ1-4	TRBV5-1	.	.	CASSPGTDEKLFF	TGCGCCAGCAGCCCTGGGACGGATGAAAAACTGTTTTTT
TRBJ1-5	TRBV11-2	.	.	CASSQGLGSNQPQHF	TGTGCCAGCAGCCAGGGACTGGGGAGCAATCAGCCCCAGCATTTT
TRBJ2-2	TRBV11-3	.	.	CASSARTHNTGELFF	TGTGCCAGCAGCGCGAGGACACACAACACCGGGGAGCTGTTTTTT
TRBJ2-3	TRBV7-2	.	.	CASSLYHSEGDTQYF	TGTGCCAGCAGCTTATATCACTCCGAAGGAGATACGCAGTATTTT
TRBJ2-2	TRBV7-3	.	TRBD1	CASSLVGTGLNTGELFF	TGTGCCAGCAGCTTAGTAGGGACAGGGTTGAACACCGGGGAGCTGTTTTTT
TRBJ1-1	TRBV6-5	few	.	CASRRDVWATAFF	TGTGCCAGCAGACGCGACGTTTGGGCCACAGCTTTCTTT
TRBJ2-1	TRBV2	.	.	CASSKESYNEQFF	TGTGCCAGCAGTAAGGAGTCCTACAATGAGCAGTTCTTC
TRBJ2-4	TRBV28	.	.	CASSLPGAHSNIQYF	TGTGCCAGCAGTTTACCGGGGGCGCATAGCAACATTCAGTACTTC